The 7 T cell receptor beta chains below were found in one sample sequenced in a study of cytomegalovirus exposure and HLA in healthy donors. Primers: 60 Vbeta forward and 13 Jbeta reverse. The repertoire was sequenced with immunoSEQ multiplex PCR; TCRdb's copy has only in-frame clones and lacks some. Here the sample spans about 150,000 clones, around 10% being singletons. Sequenced input: PBMCs. The receptors were sampled from a man aged 45 to 65 in good health and CMV-seronegative.

V usage is TRBV5-1 and J usage is TRBJ2-3; the D is unclear. Germline V gene sequence: CDR1 SGHRS, CDR2 YFSETQ. The CDR3 is 15 amino acids. V dropped 5 bases and J dropped 0 bases, with 13 bases sitting between them. The DNA of the CDR3 is TGCGCCAGCAGGGTCAGGCCTTATAGCACAGATACGCAGTATTTT. It specifies CASRVRPYSTDTQYF.

There are a few counts of this clone. This chain connects TRBV6-6 to TRBJ2-7; D perhaps matches TRBD1 (5 bases). In germline, CDR1 is MNHNY, CDR2 SVGAGI (reference sequence). CDR3 length: 15 residues. The V gene lost 4 bases and the J gene lost 2 bases, with 15 bases spanning the gap. The CDR3 DNA reads as TGTGCCAGCAGTTCTCACCCGGGCAGGGCCTACGAGCAGTACTTC. Its translation is CASSSHPGRAYEQYF.

The chain is built from TRBV25-1 and TRBJ1-4, with TRBD1 identical over 8 bases. CDR3 length: 14 amino acids. J lost 8 bases, V lost 5 bases, and 7 bases had no gene match. Germline CDR1 is MGHDK and CDR2 is SYGVNS. As DNA, the CDR3 is TGTGCCAGCAGTCGGACAGGGATGACAGAAAAACTGTTTTTT. It codes for CASSRTGMTEKLFF.

The chain carries TRBV7-2 and TRBJ2-2; 8 nucleotides align to TRBD1. Germline assignment: CDR1 SGHTA and CDR2 FQGNSA. The CDR3 contains 15 residues. Trimming took 0 bases from V and 7 from J; bases not matched to a gene: 4. In nucleotides, the CDR3 is TGTGCCAGCAGCTTAGCACAGGGGGGTAACGGGGAGCTGTTTTTT. It encodes CASSLAQGGNGELFF.

This clone was detected only a few times. V usage is TRBV6-6 and J usage is TRBJ2-3; tentative D call: TRBD2 (6 bases). Trimming shortened V by 2 bases and J by 2 bases, and 14 bases separated the two germline ends. Germline CDR1 reads MNHNY; CDR2 reads SVGAGI (reference sequence). The CDR3 spans 16 residues. DNA of the CDR3: TGTGCCAGCAGTTACCCTGCTAGCGCGGTCACAGATACGCAGTATTTT. Residues: CASSYPASAVTDTQYF.

The genes are TRBV29-1 and TRBJ1-1; 7 bases map to TRBD1. CDR1 SQVTM and CDR2 ANQGSEA come from the germline V gene. After removal of 7 bases from V and 0 bases from J, the junction contained 8 bases not matched to a gene. The CDR3 sequence is 14 residues long. The CDR3 region is CSAPRQGMNTEAFF. CDR3 DNA sequence: TGCAGCGCCCCGAGACAGGGCATGAACACTGAAGCTTTCTTT.

This clone was picked up a small number of times. V gene TRBV2 combines with J gene TRBJ2-1, with TRBD1 identical over 9 bases. The V and J ends lost 9 bases and 0 bases, in that order; junction bases with no gene match: 3. Germline-derived CDR1 and CDR2 are SNHLY and FYNNEI. This CDR3 comprises 14 residues. CDR3 amino acids: CARKTGGSYNEQFF. CDR3 DNA sequence: TGTGCCAGAAAGACAGGGGGCTCCTACAATGAGCAGTTCTTC.